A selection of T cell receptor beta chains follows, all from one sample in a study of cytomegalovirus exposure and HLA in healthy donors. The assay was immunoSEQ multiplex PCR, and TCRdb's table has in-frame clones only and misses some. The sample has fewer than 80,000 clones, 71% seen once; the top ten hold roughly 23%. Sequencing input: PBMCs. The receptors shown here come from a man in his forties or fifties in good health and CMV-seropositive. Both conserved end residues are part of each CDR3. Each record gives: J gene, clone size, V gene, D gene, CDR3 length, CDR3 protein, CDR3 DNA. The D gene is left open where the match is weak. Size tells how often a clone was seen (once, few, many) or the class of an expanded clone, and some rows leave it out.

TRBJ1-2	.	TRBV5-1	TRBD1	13	CASSSTGPGGYTF	TGCGCCAGCAGCTCGACAGGGCCTGGGGGCTACACCTTC
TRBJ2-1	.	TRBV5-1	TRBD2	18	CASRLLAGVPSSYNEQFF	TGCGCCAGCAGGTTACTAGCGGGAGTCCCAAGCTCCTACAATGAGCAGTTCTTC
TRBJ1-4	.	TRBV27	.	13	CASSSATNEKLFF	TGTGCCAGCAGTTCTGCAACTAATGAAAAACTGTTTTTT
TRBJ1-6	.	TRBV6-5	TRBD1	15	CASSPDRGQNSPLHF	TGTGCCAGCAGCCCGGACAGGGGGCAAAATTCACCCCTCCACTTT
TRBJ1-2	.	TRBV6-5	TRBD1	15	CASSPSQGAGYGYTF	TGTGCCAGCAGTCCCTCACAGGGGGCGGGGTATGGCTACACCTTC
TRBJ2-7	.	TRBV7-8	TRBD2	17	CASSFPLAGGRVYEQYF	TGTGCCAGCAGCTTCCCACTAGCGGGAGGACGCGTCTACGAGCAGTACTTC
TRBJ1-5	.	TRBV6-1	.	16	CASSENLFGGRQPQHF	TGTGCCAGCAGTGAAAACTTATTCGGGGGGCGACAGCCCCAGCATTTT
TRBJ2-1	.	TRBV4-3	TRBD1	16	CASSQDFGTGYNEQFF	TGCGCCAGCAGCCAAGATTTTGGGACAGGCTACAATGAGCAGTTCTTC
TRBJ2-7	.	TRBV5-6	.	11	CASSLGGEQYF	TGTGCCAGCAGCTTGGGCGGCGAGCAGTACTTC
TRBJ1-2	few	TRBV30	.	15	CAWRWTAQRYYGYTF	TGTGCCTGGAGATGGACAGCCCAAAGGTACTATGGCTACACCTTC
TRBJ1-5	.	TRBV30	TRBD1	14	CAWSWTGGNQPQHF	TGTGCCTGGAGTTGGACAGGGGGCAATCAGCCCCAGCATTTT
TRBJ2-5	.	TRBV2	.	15	CASSEGGGRKETQYF	TGTGCCAGCAGTGAAGGGGGCGGCAGAAAAGAGACCCAGTACTTC
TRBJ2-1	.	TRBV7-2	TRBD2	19	CASSLGVAGGLPSYNEQFF	TGTGCCAGCAGCTTAGGGGTAGCGGGGGGACTCCCCTCCTACAATGAGCAGTTCTTC
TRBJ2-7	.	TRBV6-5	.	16	CASSFLSTGLTYEQYF	TGTGCCAGCAGTTTTTTGTCGACAGGTTTAACCTACGAGCAGTACTTC
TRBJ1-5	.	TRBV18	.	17	CASSQLPGQDNNQPQHF	TGTGCCAGCTCACAATTGCCGGGACAAGACAATAATCAGCCCCAGCATTTT
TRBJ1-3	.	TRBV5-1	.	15	CASSVGRDSGNTIYF	TGCGCCAGCAGCGTCGGACGGGACTCTGGAAACACCATATATTTT
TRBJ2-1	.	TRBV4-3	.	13	CASSQYSYNEQFF	TGCGCCAGCAGCCAATACAGCTACAATGAGCAGTTCTTC
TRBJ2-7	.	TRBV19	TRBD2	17	CASSFRGTSGKYNEQYF	TGTGCCAGTAGTTTCCGCGGGACTAGCGGGAAATACAACGAGCAGTACTTC
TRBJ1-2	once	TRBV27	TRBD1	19	CASSRIRQGPRGPNYGYTF	TGTGCCAGCAGTCGGATCAGACAGGGCCCTCGGGGGCCTAACTATGGCTACACCTTC
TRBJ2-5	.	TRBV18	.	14	CASSPTGTQETQYF	TGTGCCAGCTCGCCAACAGGGACCCAAGAGACCCAGTACTTC
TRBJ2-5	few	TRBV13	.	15	CASSTKGGARETQYF	TGTGCCAGCAGCACTAAGGGGGGGGCCCGTGAGACCCAGTACTTC
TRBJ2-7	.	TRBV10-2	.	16	CASRSAGRRDSYEQYF	TGCGCCAGCAGATCAGCGGGCCGAAGGGACTCCTACGAGCAGTACTTC
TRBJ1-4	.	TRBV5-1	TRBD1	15	CASSLAGTGVEKLFF	TGCGCCAGCAGCTTGGCGGGGACAGGGGTTGAAAAACTGTTTTTT
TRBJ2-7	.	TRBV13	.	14	CASSEYRSSYEQYF	TGTGCCAGCAGCGAGTACAGGAGCTCCTACGAGCAGTACTTC
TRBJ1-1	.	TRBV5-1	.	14	CASSLGGTTLEAFF	TGCGCCAGCAGCTTGGGTGGAACTACGCTCGAAGCTTTCTTT
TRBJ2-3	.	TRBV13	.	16	CASSLGREKFTDTQYF	TGTGCCAGCAGCTTAGGTCGGGAGAAGTTCACAGATACGCAGTATTTT
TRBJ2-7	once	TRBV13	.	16	CASSFGAGKSSYEQYF	TGTGCCAGCAGCTTCGGGGCGGGGAAGAGCTCCTACGAGCAGTACTTC
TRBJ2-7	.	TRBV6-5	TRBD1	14	CASSKRQGANEQYF	TGTGCCAGCAGTAAAAGACAGGGGGCGAACGAGCAGTACTTC
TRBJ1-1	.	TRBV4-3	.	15	CASSQEGAGNTEAFF	TGCGCCAGCAGCCAAGAGGGGGCAGGGAACACTGAAGCTTTCTTT
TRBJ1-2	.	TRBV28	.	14	CASSDPTGIYGYTF	TGTGCCAGCAGTGATCCGACAGGCATCTATGGCTACACCTTC
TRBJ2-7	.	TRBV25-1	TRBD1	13	CASRGTGGYEQYF	TGTGCCAGCCGCGGGACAGGGGGCTACGAGCAGTACTTC
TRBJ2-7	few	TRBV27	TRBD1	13	CASSGTATYEQYF	TGTGCCAGCAGCGGGACAGCTACCTACGAGCAGTACTTC
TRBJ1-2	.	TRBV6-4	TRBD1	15	CASSERTGGFYGYTF	TGTGCCAGCAGTGAGCGGACAGGGGGCTTCTATGGCTACACCTTC
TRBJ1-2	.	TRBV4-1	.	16	CASSQVSGERLYGYTF	TGCGCCAGCAGCCAAGTGTCAGGGGAACGCCTTTATGGCTACACCTTC
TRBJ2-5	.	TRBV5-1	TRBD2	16	CASSLGSGGAGETQYF	TGCGCCAGCAGCTTGGGAAGCGGGGGGGCCGGAGAGACCCAGTACTTC
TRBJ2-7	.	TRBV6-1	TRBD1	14	CASSGGQGSYEQYF	TGTGCCAGCAGTGGTGGACAGGGGAGCTACGAGCAGTACTTC
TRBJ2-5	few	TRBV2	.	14	CASSEKAGEETQYF	TGTGCCAGCAGTGAAAAGGCAGGGGAAGAGACCCAGTACTTC
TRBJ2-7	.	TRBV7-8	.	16	CASSLASGLSSYEQYF	TGTGCCAGCAGCTTAGCCTCGGGACTGAGCTCCTACGAGCAGTACTTC
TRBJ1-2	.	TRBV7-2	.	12	CASSPGAYGYTF	TGTGCCAGCAGCCCAGGGGCCTATGGCTACACCTTC
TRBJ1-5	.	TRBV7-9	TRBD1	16	CASSSRQGTSEGPQHF	TGTGCCAGCAGCTCCCGACAGGGGACTTCCGAGGGGCCCCAGCATTTT
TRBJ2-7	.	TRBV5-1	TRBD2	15	CASSFLAGGSYEQYF	TGCGCCAGCAGCTTCCTAGCGGGAGGGTCCTACGAGCAGTACTTC
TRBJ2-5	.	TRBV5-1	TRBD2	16	CASKLGEPSGRETQYF	TGCGCCAGCAAGCTTGGGGAGCCTAGCGGGAGGGAGACCCAGTACTTC
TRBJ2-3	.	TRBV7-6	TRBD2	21	CASSKTSGQKTSGGAEDTQYF	TGTGCCAGCAGCAAAACCTCGGGACAGAAGACTAGCGGGGGGGCCGAGGATACGCAGTATTTT
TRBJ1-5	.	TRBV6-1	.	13	CASKSGLNQPQHF	TGTGCCAGCAAATCAGGGCTTAATCAGCCCCAGCATTTT
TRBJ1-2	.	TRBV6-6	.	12	CASSPTDYGYTF	TGTGCCAGCAGCCCGACAGACTATGGCTACACCTTC
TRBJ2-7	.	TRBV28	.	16	CASTLPVSAVSYEQYF	TGTGCCAGCACCCTACCCGTGTCTGCCGTTTCCTACGAGCAGTACTTC
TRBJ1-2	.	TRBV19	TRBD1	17	CASSIGSQGADPDGYTF	TGTGCCAGTAGTATCGGGTCGCAGGGGGCTGACCCGGACGGCTACACCTTC
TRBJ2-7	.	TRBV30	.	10	CACGRVEQYF	TGTGCCTGTGGGCGCGTCGAGCAGTACTTC
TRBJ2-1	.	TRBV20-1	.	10	CSVRDSEQFF	TGCAGTGTTCGGGACTCCGAGCAGTTCTTC
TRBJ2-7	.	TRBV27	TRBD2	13	CASPFSGTYEQYF	TGTGCCAGCCCCTTTAGCGGGACCTACGAGCAGTACTTC